The present T cell receptor beta chain was sequenced within a study of blood T cell repertoires in COVID-19. As for the study in general: The origin of the acute and convalescent COVID-19 samples was the United States, Italy and Spain. T cells, B-cell-depleted T cells, or PBMCs supplied cDNA or gDNA.

Trimming cost V 4 bases and J 15 bases; bases outside gene matches: 8. Per germline, CDR1 SGHDT and CDR2 YYEEEE. This CDR3 region has 12 residues. Study processing details: Quantification of nucleated cells was approximated via reference gene primer amplification. Some clones are missing from TCRdb's copy, which holds only in-frame ones; the method was immunoSEQ multiplex PCR. V, J and clone size were drawn from that table, and D and trimming were deduced from the DNA. The sample shows around 250,000 clones, almost 85% of them seen only once. The gene calls are TRBV5-6 and TRBJ2-1, with 9 bases identical to TRBD1. The clonotype comes from a woman of 80 years or more with acute or convalescent COVID-19. Sequenced: peripheral blood. The CDR3 coding sequence is TGTGCCAGCAGCATTCCGGGACAGGGTCGGTTCTTC. It is translated as CASSIPGQGRFF.